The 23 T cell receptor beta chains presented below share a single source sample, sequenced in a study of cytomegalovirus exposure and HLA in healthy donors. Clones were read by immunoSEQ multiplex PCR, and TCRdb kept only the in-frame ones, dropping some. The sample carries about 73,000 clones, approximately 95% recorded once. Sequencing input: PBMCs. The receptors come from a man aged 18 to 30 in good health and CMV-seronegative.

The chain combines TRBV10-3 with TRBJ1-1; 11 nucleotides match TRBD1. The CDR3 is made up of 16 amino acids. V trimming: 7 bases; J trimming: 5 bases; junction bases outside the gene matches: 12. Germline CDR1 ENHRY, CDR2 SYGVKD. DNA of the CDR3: TGTGCCATCATCCGAGTGGGGACAGGGGGATATACTGAAGCTTTCTTT. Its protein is CAIIRVGTGGYTEAFF.

CDR3 sequence reads: CSVWVGLSSYEQYF. In DNA form, the CDR3 reads TGCAGCGTGTGGGTGGGCCTTAGCTCCTACGAGCAGTACTTC. J is TRBJ2-7 and V is TRBV29-1; no firm D call. CDR1 is SQVTM, CDR2 ANQGSEA, per germline. CDR3 size: 14 residues. Trimming took off 6 bases at V and 0 bases at J, with 15 bases between the two ends.

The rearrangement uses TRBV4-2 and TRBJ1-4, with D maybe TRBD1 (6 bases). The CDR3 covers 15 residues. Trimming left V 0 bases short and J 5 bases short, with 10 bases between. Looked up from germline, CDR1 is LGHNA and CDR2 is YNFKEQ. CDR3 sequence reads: CASSQEGAENEKLFF. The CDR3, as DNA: TGTGCCAGCAGCCAAGAGGGGGCTGAGAATGAAAAACTGTTTTTT.

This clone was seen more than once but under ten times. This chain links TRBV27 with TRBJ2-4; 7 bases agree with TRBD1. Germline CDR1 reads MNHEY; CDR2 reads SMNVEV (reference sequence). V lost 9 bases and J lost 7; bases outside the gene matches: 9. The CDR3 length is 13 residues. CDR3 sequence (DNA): TGTGCCAGTCGCACAGGGGCAAGTAACATTCAGTACTTC. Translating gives CASRTGASNIQYF.

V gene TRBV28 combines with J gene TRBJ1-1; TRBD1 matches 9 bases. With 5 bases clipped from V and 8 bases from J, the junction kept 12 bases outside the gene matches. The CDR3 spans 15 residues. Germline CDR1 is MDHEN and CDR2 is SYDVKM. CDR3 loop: CASSIVTGGKGEAFF. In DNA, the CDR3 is TGTGCCAGCAGTATCGTAACAGGGGGCAAAGGAGAAGCTTTCTTT.

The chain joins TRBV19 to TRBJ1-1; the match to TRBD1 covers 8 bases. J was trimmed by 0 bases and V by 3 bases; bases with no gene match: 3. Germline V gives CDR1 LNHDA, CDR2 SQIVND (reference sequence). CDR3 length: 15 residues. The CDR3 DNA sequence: TGTGCCAGTAGTATCCGGACAGGGATGAACACTGAAGCTTTCTTT. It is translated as CASSIRTGMNTEAFF. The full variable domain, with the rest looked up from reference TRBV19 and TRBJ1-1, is DGGITQSPKYLFRKEGQNVTLSCEQNLNHDAMYWYRQDPGQGLRLIYYSQIVNDFQKGDIAEGYSVSREKKESFPLTVTSAQKNPTAFYLCASSIRTGMNTEAFFGQGTRLTVV.

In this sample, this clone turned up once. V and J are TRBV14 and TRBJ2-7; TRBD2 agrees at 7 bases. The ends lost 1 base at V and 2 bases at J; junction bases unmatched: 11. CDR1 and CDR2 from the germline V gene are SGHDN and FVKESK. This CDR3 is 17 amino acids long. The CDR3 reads CASSQAVGGVKAYEQYF. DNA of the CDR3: TGTGCCAGCAGCCAAGCCGTGGGGGGGGTGAAAGCCTACGAGCAGTACTTC.

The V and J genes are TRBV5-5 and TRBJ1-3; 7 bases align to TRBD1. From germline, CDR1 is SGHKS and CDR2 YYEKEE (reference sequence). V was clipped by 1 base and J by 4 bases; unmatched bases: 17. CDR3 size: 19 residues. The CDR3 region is CASSLNGGQTSWGGNTIYF. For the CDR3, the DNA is TGTGCCAGCAGCTTGAACGGGGGACAGACTTCTTGGGGGGGAAACACCATATATTTT.

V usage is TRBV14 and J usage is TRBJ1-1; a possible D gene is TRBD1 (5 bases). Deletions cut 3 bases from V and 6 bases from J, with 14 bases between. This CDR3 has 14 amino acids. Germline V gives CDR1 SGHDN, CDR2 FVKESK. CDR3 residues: CASSQATGGAEAFF. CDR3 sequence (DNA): TGTGCCAGCAGCCAGGCAACCGGGGGGGCTGAAGCTTTCTTT.

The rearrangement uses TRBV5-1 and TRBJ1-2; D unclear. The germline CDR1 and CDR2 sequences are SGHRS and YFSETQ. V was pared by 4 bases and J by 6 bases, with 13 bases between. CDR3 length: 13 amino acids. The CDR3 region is CASSDATYDGYTF. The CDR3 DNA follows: TGCGCCAGCAGCGACGCGACATACGATGGCTACACCTTC.

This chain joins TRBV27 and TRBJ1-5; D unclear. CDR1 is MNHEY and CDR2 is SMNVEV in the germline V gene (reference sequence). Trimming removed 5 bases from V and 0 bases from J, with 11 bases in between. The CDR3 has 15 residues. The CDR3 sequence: CASSLNPNSNQPQHF. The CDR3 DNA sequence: TGTGCCAGCAGTCTAAACCCCAATAGCAATCAGCCCCAGCATTTT.

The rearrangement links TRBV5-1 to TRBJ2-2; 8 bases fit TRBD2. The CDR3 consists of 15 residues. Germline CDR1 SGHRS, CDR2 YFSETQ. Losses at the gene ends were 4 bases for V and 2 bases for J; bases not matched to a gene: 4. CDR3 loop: CASSHGGGNTGELFF. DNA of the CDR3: TGCGCCAGCAGCCACGGGGGGGGTAACACCGGGGAGCTGTTTTTT.

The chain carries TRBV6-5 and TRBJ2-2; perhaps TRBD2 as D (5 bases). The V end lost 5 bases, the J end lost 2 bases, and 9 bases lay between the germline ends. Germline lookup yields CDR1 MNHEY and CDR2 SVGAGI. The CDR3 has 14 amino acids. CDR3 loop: CASSRTGNTGELFF. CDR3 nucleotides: TGTGCCAGCAGTCGGACTGGAAACACCGGGGAGCTGTTTTTT.

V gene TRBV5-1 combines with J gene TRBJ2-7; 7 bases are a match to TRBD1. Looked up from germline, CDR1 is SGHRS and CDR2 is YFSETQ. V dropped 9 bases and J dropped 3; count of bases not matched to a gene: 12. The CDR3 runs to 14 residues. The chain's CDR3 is CATATHRGSYEQYF. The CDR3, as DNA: TGCGCCACAGCTACTCACAGGGGAAGCTACGAGCAGTACTTC.

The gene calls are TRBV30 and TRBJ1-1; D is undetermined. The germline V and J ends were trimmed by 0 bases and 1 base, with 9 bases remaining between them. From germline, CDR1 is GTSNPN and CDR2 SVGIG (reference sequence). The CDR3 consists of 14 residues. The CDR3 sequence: CAWSVGVENTEAFF. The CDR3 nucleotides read TGTGCCTGGAGTGTTGGAGTGGAGAACACTGAAGCTTTCTTT.

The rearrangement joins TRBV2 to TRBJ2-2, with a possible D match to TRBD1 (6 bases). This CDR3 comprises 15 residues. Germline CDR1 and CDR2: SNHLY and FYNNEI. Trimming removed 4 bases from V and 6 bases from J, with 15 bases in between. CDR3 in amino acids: CASSVVQRGSGELFF. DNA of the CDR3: TGTGCCAGCAGTGTAGTCCAGAGGGGGTCCGGGGAGCTGTTTTTT. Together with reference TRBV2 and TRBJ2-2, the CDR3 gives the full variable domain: EPEVTQTPSHQVTQMGQEVILRCVPISNHLYFYWYRQILGQKVEFLVSFYNNEISEKSEIFDDQFSVERPDGSNFTLKIRSTKLEDSAMYFCASSVVQRGSGELFFGEGSRLTVL.

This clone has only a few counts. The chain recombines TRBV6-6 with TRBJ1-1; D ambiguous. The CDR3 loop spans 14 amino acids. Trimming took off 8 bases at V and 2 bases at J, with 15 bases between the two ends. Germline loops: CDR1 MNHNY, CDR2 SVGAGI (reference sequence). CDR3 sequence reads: CASRLQSFNTEAFF. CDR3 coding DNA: TGTGCCAGCCGATTACAGTCCTTTAACACTGAAGCTTTCTTT.

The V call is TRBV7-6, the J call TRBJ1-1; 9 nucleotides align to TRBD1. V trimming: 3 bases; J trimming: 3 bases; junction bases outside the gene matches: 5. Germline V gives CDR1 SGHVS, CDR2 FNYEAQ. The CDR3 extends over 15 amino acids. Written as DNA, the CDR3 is TGTGCCAGCAGCTTGGGACAGGGTTTGGACACTGAAGCTTTCTTT. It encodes CASSLGQGLDTEAFF.

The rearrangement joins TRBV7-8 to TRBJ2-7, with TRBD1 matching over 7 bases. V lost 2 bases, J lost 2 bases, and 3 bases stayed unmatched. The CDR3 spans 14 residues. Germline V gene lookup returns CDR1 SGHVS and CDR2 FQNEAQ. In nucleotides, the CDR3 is TGTGCCAGCAGCTTACGAGACAGGGCCTACGAGCAGTACTTC. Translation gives CASSLRDRAYEQYF.

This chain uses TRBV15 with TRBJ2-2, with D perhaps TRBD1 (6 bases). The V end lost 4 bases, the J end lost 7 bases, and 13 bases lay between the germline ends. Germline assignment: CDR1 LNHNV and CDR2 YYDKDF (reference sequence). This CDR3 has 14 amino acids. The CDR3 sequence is CATSTSLGGGELFF. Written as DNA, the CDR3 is TGTGCCACCAGCACCAGTCTAGGGGGCGGGGAGCTGTTTTTT.

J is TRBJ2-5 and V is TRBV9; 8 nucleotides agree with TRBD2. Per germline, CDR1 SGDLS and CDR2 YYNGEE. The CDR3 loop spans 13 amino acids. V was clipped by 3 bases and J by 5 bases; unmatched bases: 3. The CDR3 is CASSARGGETQYF. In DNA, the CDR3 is TGTGCCAGCAGCGCCCGGGGGGGTGAGACCCAGTACTTC.

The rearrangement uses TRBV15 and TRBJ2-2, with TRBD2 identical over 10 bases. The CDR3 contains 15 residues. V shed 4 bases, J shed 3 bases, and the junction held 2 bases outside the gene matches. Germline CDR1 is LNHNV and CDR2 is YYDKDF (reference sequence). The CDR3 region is CATSISGGHTGELFF. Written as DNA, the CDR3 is TGTGCCACCAGCATTAGCGGGGGGCACACCGGGGAGCTGTTTTTT.

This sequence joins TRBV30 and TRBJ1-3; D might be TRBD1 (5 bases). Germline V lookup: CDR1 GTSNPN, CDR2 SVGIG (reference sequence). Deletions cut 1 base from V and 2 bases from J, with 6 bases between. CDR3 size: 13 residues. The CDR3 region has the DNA TGTGCCTGGAGTGAAGGGGCTGGAAACACCATATATTTT. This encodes CAWSEGAGNTIYF.